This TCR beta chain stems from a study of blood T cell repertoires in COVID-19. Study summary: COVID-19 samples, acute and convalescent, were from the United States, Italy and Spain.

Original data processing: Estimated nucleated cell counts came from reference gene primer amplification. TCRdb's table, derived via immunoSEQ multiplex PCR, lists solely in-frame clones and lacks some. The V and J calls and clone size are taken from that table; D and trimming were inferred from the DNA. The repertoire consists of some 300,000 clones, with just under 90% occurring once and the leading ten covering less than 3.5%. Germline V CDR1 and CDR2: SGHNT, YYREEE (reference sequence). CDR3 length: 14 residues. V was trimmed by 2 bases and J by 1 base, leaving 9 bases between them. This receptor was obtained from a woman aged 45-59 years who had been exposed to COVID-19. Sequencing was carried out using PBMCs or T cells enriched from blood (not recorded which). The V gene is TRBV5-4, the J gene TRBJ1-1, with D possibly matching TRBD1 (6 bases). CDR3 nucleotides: TGTGCCAGCAGCTTTGGGGGCGAGAACACTGAAGCTTTCTTT. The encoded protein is CASSFGGENTEAFF.